This T cell receptor (beta chain) is from a study of metastatic and nonmetastatic thyroid tumors. TCRdb re-called the PCR reads through MiXCR. The table lists about 92,000 clones, more than 12% of them singletons. No patient had received any treatment before thyroid surgery. The table lists this clone with many counts. The CDR3 covers 14 residues. The V segment lost 11 bases and the J segment 8 bases; nucleotides outside the gene matches: 16. Germline lookup yields CDR1 MDHEN and CDR2 SYDVKM. Material for sequencing was blood. The sequence was collected from a female donor with papillary thyroid cancer or a benign thyroid nodule (not recorded which). Some clones in this sample may be carry-over from other donors' samples. V usage is TRBV28 and J usage is TRBJ1-1, with 8 bases that match TRBD1. CDR3 protein: CAVRLPGTGYEAFF. Written as DNA, the CDR3 is TGTGCCGTCCGGCTCCCCGGGACAGGCTACGAAGCTTTCTTT.